The entry below gives a single T cell receptor beta chain sequence along with its context. V dropped 0 bases and J dropped 10 bases, with 10 bases sitting between them. Germline CDR1 reads MNHEY; CDR2 reads SMNVEV (reference sequence). This CDR3 comprises 13 residues. This entry belongs to a study of T-cell reconstitution after alpha-beta-depleted transplantation in children. The library targeted TCRbeta and was prepared with unique molecular identifiers. TCRdb reanalysed the PCR reads using MiXCR and keeps one entry per CDR3 protein. This sample has hundreds of thousands of distinct CDR3 sequences, with 15% to 20% found just once.

The source material was PBMCs from the stem cell graft donor, sampled from the stem cell graft. The chain has TRBV27 and TRBJ2-1, with D unresolved. The sequence came from a human donor who donated a stem cell graft to a child with acute myeloid leukemia. The CDR3 bases are TGTGCCAGCAGTTTATCGAGAGCATCCGAGCAGTTCTTC. This encodes CASSLSRASEQFF.